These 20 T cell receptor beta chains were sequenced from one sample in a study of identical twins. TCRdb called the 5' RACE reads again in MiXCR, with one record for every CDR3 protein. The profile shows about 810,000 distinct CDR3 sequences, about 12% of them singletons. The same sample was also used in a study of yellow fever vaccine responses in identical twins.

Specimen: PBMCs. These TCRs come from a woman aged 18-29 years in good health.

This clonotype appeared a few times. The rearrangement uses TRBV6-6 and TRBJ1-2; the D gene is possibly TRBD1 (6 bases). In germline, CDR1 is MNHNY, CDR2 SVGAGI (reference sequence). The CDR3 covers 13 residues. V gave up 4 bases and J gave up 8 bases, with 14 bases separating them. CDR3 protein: CASSLRGSQGYTF. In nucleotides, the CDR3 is TGTGCCAGCAGTTTAAGGGGGAGCCAAGGCTACACCTTC.

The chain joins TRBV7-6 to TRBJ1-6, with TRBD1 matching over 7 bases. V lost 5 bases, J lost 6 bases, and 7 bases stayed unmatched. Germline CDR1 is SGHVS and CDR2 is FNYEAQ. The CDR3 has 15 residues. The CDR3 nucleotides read TGTGCCAGCAGCCCCGGGGACAGTTCTAATTCACCCCTCCACTTT. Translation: CASSPGDSSNSPLHF.

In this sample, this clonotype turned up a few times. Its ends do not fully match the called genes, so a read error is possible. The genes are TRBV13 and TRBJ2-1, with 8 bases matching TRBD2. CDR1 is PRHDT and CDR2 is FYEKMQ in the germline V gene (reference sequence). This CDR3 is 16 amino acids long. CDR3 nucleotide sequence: TGTGCCAGCAGCCTAGGGCGGGGGGCTTCCTACAATGAGCAGTTCTTC. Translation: CASSLGRGASYNEQFF.

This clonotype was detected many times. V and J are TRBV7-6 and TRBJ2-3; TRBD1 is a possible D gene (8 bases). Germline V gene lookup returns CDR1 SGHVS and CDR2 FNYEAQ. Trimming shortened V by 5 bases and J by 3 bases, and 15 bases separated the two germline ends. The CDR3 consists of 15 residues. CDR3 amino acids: CASSQNRGGTDTQYF. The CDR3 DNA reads TGTGCCAGCAGCCAAAACAGGGGGGGTACAGATACGCAGTATTTT.

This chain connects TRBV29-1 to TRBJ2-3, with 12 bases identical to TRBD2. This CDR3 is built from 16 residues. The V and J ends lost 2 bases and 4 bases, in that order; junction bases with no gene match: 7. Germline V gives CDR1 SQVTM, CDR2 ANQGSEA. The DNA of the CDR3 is TGCAGCGTTGAATGGTTTACTAGCGGGGGGTCAGATACGCAGTATTTT. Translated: CSVEWFTSGGSDTQYF.

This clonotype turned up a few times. As DNA, the CDR3 is TGTGCCAGCAGCCAAGAAGACGGGGGGGGCGGGACAGATACGCAGTATTTT. Protein sequence: CASSQEDGGGGTDTQYF. The V call is TRBV4-2, the J call TRBJ2-3; 8 positions agree with TRBD2. The CDR3 is 17 residues long. V gave up 0 bases and J gave up 3 bases; unmatched junction bases: 8. In germline, CDR1 is LGHNA, CDR2 YNFKEQ.

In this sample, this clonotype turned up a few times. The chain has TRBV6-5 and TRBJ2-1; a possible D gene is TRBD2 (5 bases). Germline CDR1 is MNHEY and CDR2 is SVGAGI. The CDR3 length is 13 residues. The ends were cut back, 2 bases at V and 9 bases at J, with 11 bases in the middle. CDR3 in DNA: TGTGCCAGCAGTTACCTCGACGGGGTTGAGCAGTTCTTC. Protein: CASSYLDGVEQFF.

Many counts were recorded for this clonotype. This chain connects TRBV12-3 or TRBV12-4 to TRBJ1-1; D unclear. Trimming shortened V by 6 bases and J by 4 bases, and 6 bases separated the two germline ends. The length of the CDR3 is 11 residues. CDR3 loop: CASRTITEAFF. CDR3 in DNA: TGTGCCAGCAGGACCATCACTGAAGCTTTCTTT.

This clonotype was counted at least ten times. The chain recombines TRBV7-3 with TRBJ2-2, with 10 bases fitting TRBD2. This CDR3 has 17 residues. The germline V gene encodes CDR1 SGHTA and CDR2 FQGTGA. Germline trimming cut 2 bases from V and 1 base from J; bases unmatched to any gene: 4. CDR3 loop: CASSLRLAGLNTGELFF. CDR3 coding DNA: TGTGCCAGCAGCTTACGACTAGCGGGCCTGAACACCGGGGAGCTGTTTTTT.

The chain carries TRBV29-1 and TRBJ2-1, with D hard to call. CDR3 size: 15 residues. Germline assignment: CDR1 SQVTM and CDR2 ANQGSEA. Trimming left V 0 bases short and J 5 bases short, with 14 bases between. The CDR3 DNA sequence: TGCAGCGTTGAAGAGGCGAGGATAATTAACAATGAGCAGTTCTTC. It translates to CSVEEARIINNEQFF.

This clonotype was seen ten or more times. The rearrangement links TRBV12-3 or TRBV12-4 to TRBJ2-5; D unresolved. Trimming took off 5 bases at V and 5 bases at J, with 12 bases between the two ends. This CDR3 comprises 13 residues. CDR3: CASSTRIGETQYF. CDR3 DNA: TGTGCCAGCAGTACTCGAATTGGGGAGACCCAGTACTTC.

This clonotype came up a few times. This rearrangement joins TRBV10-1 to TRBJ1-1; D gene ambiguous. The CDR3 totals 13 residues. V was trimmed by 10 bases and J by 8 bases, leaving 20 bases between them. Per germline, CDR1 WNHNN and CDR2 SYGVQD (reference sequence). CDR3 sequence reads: CATSEGVTREAFF. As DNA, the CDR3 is TGCGCCACAAGTGAGGGTGTCACTCGAGAAGCTTTCTTT.

The CDR3 sequence is CASGRIEGSTDTQYF. Here the CDR3 DNA reads TGTGCCAGTGGCAGGATAGAGGGGAGCACAGATACGCAGTATTTT. The V gene is TRBV7-9, the J gene TRBJ2-3; possibly TRBD1 or TRBD2 for D (5 bases each). Germline V CDR1 and CDR2: SEHNR, FQNEAQ (reference sequence). This CDR3 spans 15 amino acids. V lost 9 bases to trimming and J lost 0 bases, with 16 bases between them.

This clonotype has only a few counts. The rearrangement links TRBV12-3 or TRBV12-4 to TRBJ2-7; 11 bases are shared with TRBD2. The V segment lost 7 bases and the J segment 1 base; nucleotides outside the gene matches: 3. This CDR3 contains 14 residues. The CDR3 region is CASTGTSGSYEQYF. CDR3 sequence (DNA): TGTGCCAGCACCGGGACTAGCGGATCCTACGAGCAGTACTTC.

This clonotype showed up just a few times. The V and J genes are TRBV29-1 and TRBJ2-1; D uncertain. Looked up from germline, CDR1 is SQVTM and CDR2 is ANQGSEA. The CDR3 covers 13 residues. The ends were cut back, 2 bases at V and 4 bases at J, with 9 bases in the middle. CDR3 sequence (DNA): TGCAGCGTTGAAACAGACGGATACAATGAGCAGTTCTTC. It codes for CSVETDGYNEQFF.

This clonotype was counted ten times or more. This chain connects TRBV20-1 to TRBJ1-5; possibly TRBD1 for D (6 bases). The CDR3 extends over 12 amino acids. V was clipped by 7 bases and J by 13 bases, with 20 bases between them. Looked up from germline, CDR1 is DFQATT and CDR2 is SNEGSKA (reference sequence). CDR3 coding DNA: TGCAGTGTCCCCGTTAACAGGGCCAGGCAGCATTTT. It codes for CSVPVNRARQHF.

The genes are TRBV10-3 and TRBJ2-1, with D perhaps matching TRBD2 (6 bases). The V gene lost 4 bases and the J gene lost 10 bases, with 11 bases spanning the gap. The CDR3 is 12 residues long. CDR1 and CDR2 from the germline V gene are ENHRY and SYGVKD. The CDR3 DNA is TGTGCCATCAGTGCCCTACTAGCCGAGCAGTTCTTC. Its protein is CAISALLAEQFF.

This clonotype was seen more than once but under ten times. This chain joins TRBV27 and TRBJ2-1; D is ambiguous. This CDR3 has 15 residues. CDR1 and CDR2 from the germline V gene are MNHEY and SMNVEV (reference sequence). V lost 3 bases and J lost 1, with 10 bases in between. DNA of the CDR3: TGTGCCAGCAGTTTCTCCCCGTATTCCTACAATGAGCAGTTCTTC. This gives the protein CASSFSPYSYNEQFF.

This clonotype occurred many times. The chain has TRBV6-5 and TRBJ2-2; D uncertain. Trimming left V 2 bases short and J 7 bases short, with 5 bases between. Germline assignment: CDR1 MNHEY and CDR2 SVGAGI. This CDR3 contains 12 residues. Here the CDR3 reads CASSYTLGELFF. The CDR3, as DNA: TGTGCCAGCAGTTACACGCTCGGGGAGCTGTTTTTT.

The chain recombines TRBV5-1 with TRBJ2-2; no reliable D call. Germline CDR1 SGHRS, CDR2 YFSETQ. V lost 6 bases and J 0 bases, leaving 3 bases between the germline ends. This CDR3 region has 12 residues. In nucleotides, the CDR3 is TGCGCCAGCAAGCCGAACACCGGGGAGCTGTTTTTT. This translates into CASKPNTGELFF.